This TCR beta chain was captured in a study of T cells in tuberculosis. Across the whole study: This South African cohort compared adolescents with or without latent tuberculosis against adults with active tuberculosis.

The CDR3 is 13 amino acids. V shed 7 bases and J shed 5 bases, with 11 bases lying between them. The germline V gene has CDR1 KGHSH and CDR2 LQKENI. Using immunoSEQ multiplex PCR, the repertoire was profiled, and TCRdb retains in-frame clones only, with some absent. This sample has more than 40,000 clones, with less than 95% found just once. Sequencing was performed on PBMCs. This TCR derives from a donor aged 10-35 years with latent tuberculosis or without tuberculosis infection. Some clones in this sample may be carry-over from other donors' samples. The chain is built from TRBV18 and TRBJ1-4; D is unresolved. The DNA for the CDR3 is TGTGCCAGCTTTCCGGGTCGGAATGAAAAACTGTTTTTT. Translating it yields CASFPGRNEKLFF. Complete variable domain (other parts from reference TRBV18 and TRBJ1-4): NAGVMQNPRHLVRRRGQEARLRCSPMKGHSHVYWYRQLPEEGLKFMVYLQKENIIDESGMPKERFSAEFPKEGPSILRIQQVVRGDSAAYFCASFPGRNEKLFFGSGTQLSVL.